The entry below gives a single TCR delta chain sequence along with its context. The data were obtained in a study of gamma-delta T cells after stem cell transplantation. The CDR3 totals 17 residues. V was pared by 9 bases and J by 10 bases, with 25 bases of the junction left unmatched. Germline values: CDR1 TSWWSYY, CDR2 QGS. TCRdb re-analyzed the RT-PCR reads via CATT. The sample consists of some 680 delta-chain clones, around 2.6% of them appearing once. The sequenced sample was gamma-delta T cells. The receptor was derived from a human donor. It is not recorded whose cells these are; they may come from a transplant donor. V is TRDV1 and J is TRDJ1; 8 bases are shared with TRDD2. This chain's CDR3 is CALCDLTSYLGKRGLIF. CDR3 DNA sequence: TGTGCTCTCTGTGACCTTACTTCCTACTTGGGGAAAAGGGGACTCATCTTT.